Below are 3 T cell receptor beta chains sequenced from a single sample in a study of identical twins. TCRdb ran MiXCR on the 5' RACE reads and lists one entry per CDR3 protein. Among more than 1.5 million distinct CDR3 sequences listed, about 30% were seen once. The sample was cord blood. All receptors derive from a newborn girl in good health.

This clonotype was seen more than once but under ten times. This chain uses TRBV29-1 with TRBJ1-1; 7 nucleotides line up with TRBD1. Per germline, CDR1 SQVTM and CDR2 ANQGSEA. The CDR3 runs 14 residues. V lost 6 bases, J lost 0 bases, and 7 bases stayed unmatched. The CDR3 here is CSVYQDRVNTEAFF. The CDR3 coding sequence is TGCAGCGTCTACCAAGACAGGGTGAACACTGAAGCTTTCTTT.

This clonotype occurred a few times. The chain uses TRBV27 and TRBJ2-4; the match to TRBD1 covers 7 bases. The CDR3 length is 14 residues. V was clipped by 5 bases and J by 6 bases; unmatched bases: 7. The germline gives CDR1 MNHEY, CDR2 SMNVEV (reference sequence). The CDR3 is CASSLTGYGNIQYF. The CDR3 DNA sequence: TGTGCCAGCAGTCTGACAGGGTACGGAAACATTCAGTACTTC.

The chain is built from TRBV7-2 and TRBJ2-1; a weak D match, TRBD1 (7 bases). The DNA end is more similar to TRBJ2-7, so the J call may be wrong. Per germline, CDR1 SGHTA and CDR2 FQGNSA. This CDR3 has 15 residues. The CDR3, as DNA: TGTGCCAGCAGCCTGGGGGGACAGCAGTACAATGAGCAGTACTTC. Its translation is CASSLGGQQYNEQYF.